A selection of T cell receptor beta chains follows, all from one sample in a study of blood T cells in healthy people across ages. TCRdb processed the 5' RACE reads anew with MiXCR; each CDR3 protein has one entry. The sample consists of around 1,000,000 distinct CDR3 sequences, roughly 24% of them appearing once. These same data were also listed under a study on T cells of mothers and their children.

Sequencing was done on a sample of blood. Source of these receptors: a girl under 10 years old in good health. The conserved cysteine and the conserved F or W are not part of the CDR3 here. Fields, in order: V gene, D gene, CDR3 protein. A D gene is named only where the DNA matches it firmly.

V: TRBV4-1; D: TRBD2; CDR3: ASTGAGPSYNEQF
V: TRBV29-1; D: NA; CDR3: SVPEVREAF
V: TRBV4-1; D: TRBD1; CDR3: ASSQFPAGTEGHEQY
V: TRBV5-1; D: TRBD2; CDR3: ASSPGTSSALGEETQY
V: TRBV18; D: TRBD2; CDR3: ASSPLAGGRQETQY
V: TRBV7-3; D: NA; CDR3: ASGQSGYGYT
V: TRBV2; D: NA; CDR3: ARYPGAESEATDTQY
V: TRBV7-3; D: NA; CDR3: ASSSSSLETQY
V: TRBV4-2; D: NA; CDR3: ASSQGPNAEAF
V: TRBV5-1; D: NA; CDR3: ASSLGPGVVTDTQY
V: TRBV27; D: NA; CDR3: ASRGLTQGLYEQY
V: TRBV7-7; D: TRBD1; CDR3: ASSFRLNRGQPQH
V: TRBV12-3/TRBV12-4; D: TRBD1; CDR3: ASTFRGQGIHEQY
V: TRBV7-2; D: TRBD1; CDR3: ASSLLGQAALAKNIQY
V: TRBV2; D: NA; CDR3: ASSEAGYGYT
V: TRBV7-2; D: NA; CDR3: ASSFGGPNTEAF
V: TRBV12-3/TRBV12-4; D: NA; CDR3: ASSPWNFGETQY
V: TRBV21-1; D: NA; CDR3: ASSKAVWGGTGLEKLF
V: TRBV6-1; D: TRBD1; CDR3: ASTHAGQGNTGELF
V: TRBV27; D: TRBD1; CDR3: ASSLSTGTASYEQY
V: TRBV7-8; D: NA; CDR3: ASSSRPKEVFEQY
V: TRBV11-2; D: TRBD2; CDR3: ASSLWTYSGSSEETQY
V: TRBV18; D: TRBD1; CDR3: ASSPGEGANVGTGELF
V: TRBV20-1; D: NA; CDR3: SAGGRGETQY
V: TRBV7-9; D: TRBD1; CDR3: ASSQGVSENEQF
V: TRBV28; D: TRBD1; CDR3: ASSATGFNEKLF
V: TRBV20-1; D: TRBD1; CDR3: SARTTGTETQY
V: TRBV5-6; D: NA; CDR3: ASSLLLDLNYNEQF
V: TRBV12-3/TRBV12-4; D: NA; CDR3: ASSPAETTDTQY
V: TRBV27; D: TRBD2; CDR3: ASSSGLVSYEQY
V: TRBV3-1; D: NA; CDR3: ASSRELGSEQY
V: TRBV21-1; D: NA; CDR3: ASVPGTGGEETQY
V: TRBV11-2; D: NA; CDR3: ASSLGADLPAF
V: TRBV7-2; D: NA; CDR3: ASRPGSKRNTEAF
V: TRBV4-2; D: TRBD2; CDR3: ASSQTSGVQETQY
V: TRBV5-5; D: NA; CDR3: ASSRVEPGAKTQY
V: TRBV11-2; D: TRBD2; CDR3: ASSPSSGRYEQY
V: TRBV11-1; D: NA; CDR3: ASSLAPDENGYT
V: TRBV6-2/TRBV6-3; D: NA; CDR3: ASSPYGTLQETQY
V: TRBV7-3; D: NA; CDR3: ASSPVGGGGEQY
V: TRBV7-6; D: TRBD1; CDR3: ASSLKLGQGGNTEAF
V: TRBV4-1; D: NA; CDR3: ASSQGPGSYEQY
V: TRBV2; D: NA; CDR3: ASSLKRVGMLQETQY